This paragraph covers one T cell receptor beta chain sequence. This receptor's antigen is unknown. Base-call qualities are not available, and no considerably larger clone is one nucleotide away. The data were taken from a study of blood T cell repertoires in COVID-19 (dated by TCRdb to the early 2020s). Describing the broader study: Samples from collaborators originated in the United States, Italy and Spain and spanned both the acute and convalescent phases of COVID-19. The repertoires were released in a freely available public database meant as a resource for research on the immune response to SARS-CoV-2. A de-identified subject ID, COVID-19 status, age in years and sex were almost always included in the sample metadata. The material from the prospective study consisted of cDNA or gDNA derived from T cells, B-cell-depleted T cells, or PBMCs. The dataset comprised deeply sampled blood TCRbeta repertoires from subjects exposed to, actively infected with, or recovered from COVID-19. Where HLA class I and class II types were available, the types were taken from metadata supplied by the sample provider, not from assay-based typing. The samples were drawn from two sources: the first 160 participants of the ongoing ImmuneRACE study, and 1,254 subjects contributed by 6 global collaborators. Overall results and qualifications from the work: The quantity of clinical and demographic metadata differed by source and by participant and was supplied without curation.

The immunoSEQ Assay, a bias-controlled multiplex PCR, was used to amplify TCRbeta CDR3 regions from genomic DNA. The study's processing was this. The number of nucleated cells in each sample was estimated by amplification of reference gene primers within the assay. Sequence reads were collapsed and filtered to measure the absolute abundance of every unique TCRbeta CDR3 rearrangement. For each sample, productive Simpson clonality was calculated as the square root of Simpson's diversity index over productive rearrangements. TCRdb obtained this table from immuneACCESS and retained in-frame rearrangements with V and J assigned. These tables miss some clones; where compared with another copy, unresolved V genes account for less than half of the shortfall, and the remainder is unexplained. V and J calls and clone size are copied from that table; D and trimming were computed from the DNA. The sample contains some 160,000 clones, around 85% of them found a single time. The ten largest clones represent roughly 4% of the sample.

The collaborating institutions used their own protocols to collect whole blood in K2EDTA tubes. For TCRbeta analysis, collaborators shipped samples in one of three forms: frozen whole blood, isolated PBMCs, or DNA extracted from either of those sample types. The sequence derives from a woman aged 70-85 years with acute or convalescent COVID-19. The material sequenced was peripheral blood.

Here is the DNA: TGTGCCACCAGCAGAGTGGGGCGGATTCAAGAGACCCAGTACTTC. It codes for CATSRVGRIQETQYF. Recombination connected TRBV15 to TRBJ2-5; a tentative D match to TRBD1 spans 5 bases. From a lookup of the germline V gene (reference sequence), CDR1 and CDR2 are LNHNV and YYDKDF. V lost 1 base and J lost 2 bases; the stretch between them is 11 bases long. The CDR3 contains 15 residues, cysteine and phenylalanine counted. CDR3 DNA only is kept here, 45 bases in frame from base 1. With the rest looked up from the reference TRBV15 and TRBJ2-5 genes rather than sequenced, the full variable domain is DAMVIQNPRYQVTQFGKPVTLSCSQTLNHNVMYWYQQKSSQAPKLLFHYYDKDFNNEADTPDNFQSRRPNTSFCFLDIRSPGLGDTAMYLCATSRVGRIQETQYFGPGTRLLVL.